This T cell receptor (beta chain) was recorded in a study of blood T cell repertoires in COVID-19. Overall study context: PBMCs, B-cell-depleted T cells, or T cells were the source of the cDNA or gDNA that made up the material.

Recovered status in Cohort 3 required two negative PCRs, clearance, or symptom resolution. V dropped 6 bases and J dropped 7; count of bases not matched to a gene: 7. Germline assignment: CDR1 MDHEN and CDR2 SYDVKM. The CDR3 spans 15 residues. Original data processing: The assay estimated nucleated cells by amplifying reference gene primers. Assay used: immunoSEQ multiplex PCR; TCRdb lists only in-frame clones, some missing. V and J calls and clone size come straight from that table; D and trimming were deduced from the DNA. The sample records a few hundred thousand clones, over 80% being singletons. Sequenced: PBMCs or T cells enriched from blood (not recorded which). V gene TRBV28 combines with J gene TRBJ2-4; 12 bases are a match to TRBD1. This TCR derives from a man aged 25-45 years who had recovered from COVID-19. CDR3 loop: CASSRDRGRRNIQYF. In nucleotides, the CDR3 is TGTGCCAGCAGCCGGGACAGGGGGCGGAGGAACATTCAGTACTTC.